This TCR beta chain comes out of a study of T cells after yellow fever vaccination. Points on this clonotype: What it recognizes is unknown.

Germline lookup yields CDR1 GTSNPN and CDR2 SVGIG (reference sequence). The CDR3 covers 15 residues. V lost 0 bases, J lost 5 bases, and 16 bases lay in between. A universal primer site and UMIs were added as TCR cDNA was made by 5'RACE template switching. Each CDR3 protein gets one entry after TCRdb re-called the 5' RACE reads with MiXCR. Among approximately 580,000 distinct CDR3 sequences listed, less than 20% were seen once. Study observations and caveats: Contaminating bulk clonotypes could be abundant in FACS-sorted repertoires. Although most clonotypes did not, a small share appeared in both CD4 and CD8 compartments.

V and J are TRBV30 and TRBJ2-5; the D gene could be TRBD1 or TRBD2 (6 bases each). The starting material was PBMCs, obtained 5 to 6 days after the first yellow fever vaccination. The TCR comes from a man between 18 and 29 years old who received the YFV17D yellow fever vaccine. CDR3 residues: CAWSVTGGPGETQYF. In DNA, the CDR3 is TGTGCCTGGAGTGTAACTGGGGGGCCTGGGGAGACCCAGTACTTC.